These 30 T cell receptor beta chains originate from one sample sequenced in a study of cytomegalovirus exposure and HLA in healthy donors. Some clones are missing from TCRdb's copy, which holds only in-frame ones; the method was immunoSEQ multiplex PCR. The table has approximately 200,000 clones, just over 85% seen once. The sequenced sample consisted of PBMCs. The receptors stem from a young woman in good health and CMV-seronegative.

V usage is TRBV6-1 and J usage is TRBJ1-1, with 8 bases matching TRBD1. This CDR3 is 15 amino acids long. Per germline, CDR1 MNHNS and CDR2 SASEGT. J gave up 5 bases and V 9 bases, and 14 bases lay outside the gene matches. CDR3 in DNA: TGTGCCAGTTGTGGCCAGGGGGCCTTTGAGACTGAAGCTTTCTTT. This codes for CASCGQGAFETEAFF.

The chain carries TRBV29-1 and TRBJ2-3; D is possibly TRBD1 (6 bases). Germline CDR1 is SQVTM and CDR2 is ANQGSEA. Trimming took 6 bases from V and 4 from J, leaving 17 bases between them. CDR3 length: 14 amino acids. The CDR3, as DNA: TGCAGCGTCGCACAGGGAAAAGCACCAGATACGCAGTATTTT. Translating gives CSVAQGKAPDTQYF.

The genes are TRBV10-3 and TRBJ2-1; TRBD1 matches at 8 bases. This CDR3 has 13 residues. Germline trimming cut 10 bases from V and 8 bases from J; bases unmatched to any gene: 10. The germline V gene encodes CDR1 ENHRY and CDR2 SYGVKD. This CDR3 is CATQTGDRDEQFF. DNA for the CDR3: TGTGCCACTCAGACAGGGGATCGCGATGAGCAGTTCTTC.

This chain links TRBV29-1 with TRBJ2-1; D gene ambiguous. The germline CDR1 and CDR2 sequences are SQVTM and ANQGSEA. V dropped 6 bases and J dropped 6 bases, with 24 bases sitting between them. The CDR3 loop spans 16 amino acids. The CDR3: CSVVNAFPSTSNEQFF. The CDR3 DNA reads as TGCAGCGTCGTAAACGCCTTTCCGAGTACGTCCAATGAGCAGTTCTTC.

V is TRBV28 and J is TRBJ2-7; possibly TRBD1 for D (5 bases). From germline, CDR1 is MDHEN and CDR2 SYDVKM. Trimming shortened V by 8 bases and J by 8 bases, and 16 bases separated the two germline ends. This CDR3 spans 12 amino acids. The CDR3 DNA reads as TGTGCCAGCGGAGACAGCCCCCAAAAGCAGTACTTC. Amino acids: CASGDSPQKQYF.

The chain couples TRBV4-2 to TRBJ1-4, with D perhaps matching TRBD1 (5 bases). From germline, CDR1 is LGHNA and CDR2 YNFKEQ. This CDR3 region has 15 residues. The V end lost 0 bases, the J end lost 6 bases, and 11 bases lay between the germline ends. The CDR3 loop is CASSQERGGDEKLFF. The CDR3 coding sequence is TGTGCCAGCAGCCAAGAACGGGGGGGGGATGAAAAACTGTTTTTT.

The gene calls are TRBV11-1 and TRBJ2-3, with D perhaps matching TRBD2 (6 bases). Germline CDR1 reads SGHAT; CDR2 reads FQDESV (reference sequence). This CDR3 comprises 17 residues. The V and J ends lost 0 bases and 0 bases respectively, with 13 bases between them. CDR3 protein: CASSLAAGTASTDTQYF. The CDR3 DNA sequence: TGTGCCAGCAGCTTAGCAGCCGGGACTGCTAGCACAGATACGCAGTATTTT.

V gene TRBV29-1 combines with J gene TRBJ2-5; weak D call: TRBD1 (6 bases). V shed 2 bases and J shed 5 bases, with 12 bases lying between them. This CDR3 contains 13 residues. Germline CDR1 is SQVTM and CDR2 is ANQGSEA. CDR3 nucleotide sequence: TGCAGCGTTGAAAGAGATAGGGGGGAGACCCAGTACTTC. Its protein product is CSVERDRGETQYF.

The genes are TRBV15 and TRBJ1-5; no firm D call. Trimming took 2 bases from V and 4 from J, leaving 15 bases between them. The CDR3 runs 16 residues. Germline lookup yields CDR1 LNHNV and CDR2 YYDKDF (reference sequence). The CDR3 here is CATSRPRRSSNQPQHF. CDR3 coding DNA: TGTGCCACCAGCAGACCGCGTAGGAGCTCGAATCAGCCCCAGCATTTT.

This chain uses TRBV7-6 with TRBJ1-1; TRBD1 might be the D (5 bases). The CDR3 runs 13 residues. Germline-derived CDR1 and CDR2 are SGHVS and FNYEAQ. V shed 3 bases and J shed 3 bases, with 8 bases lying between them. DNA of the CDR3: TGTGCCAGCAGCTTCAGGGAAGACACTGAAGCTTTCTTT. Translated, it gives CASSFREDTEAFF.

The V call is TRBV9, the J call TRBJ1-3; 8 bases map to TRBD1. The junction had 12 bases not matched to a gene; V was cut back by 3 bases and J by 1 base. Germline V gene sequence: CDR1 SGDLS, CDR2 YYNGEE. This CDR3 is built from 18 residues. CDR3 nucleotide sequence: TGTGCCAGCAGCGCCGCCGGGACAGGCCTCTTGTCTGGAAACACCATATATTTT. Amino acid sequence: CASSAAGTGLLSGNTIYF.

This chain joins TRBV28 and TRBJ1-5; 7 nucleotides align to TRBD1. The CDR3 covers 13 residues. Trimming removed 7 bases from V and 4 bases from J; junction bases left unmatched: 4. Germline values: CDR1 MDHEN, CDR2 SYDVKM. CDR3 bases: TGTGCCAGCACCGACAGGGTAAATCAGCCCCAGCATTTT. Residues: CASTDRVNQPQHF.

The CDR3 reads CASSPGTGGGYF. As DNA, the CDR3 is TGTGCCAGCTCACCCGGGACAGGGGGCGGGTACTTC. The V and J genes are TRBV18 and TRBJ2-7; 12 bases are shared with TRBD1. The CDR3 has 12 residues. The germline V gene encodes CDR1 KGHSH and CDR2 LQKENI. V shed 3 bases, J shed 12 bases, and the junction held 3 bases outside the gene matches.

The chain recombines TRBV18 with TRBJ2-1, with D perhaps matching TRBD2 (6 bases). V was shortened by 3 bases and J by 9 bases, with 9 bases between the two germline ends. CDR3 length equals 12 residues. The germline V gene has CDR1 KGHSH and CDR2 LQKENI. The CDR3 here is CASSPTRGEQFF. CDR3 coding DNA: TGTGCCAGCTCACCGACTAGAGGTGAGCAGTTCTTC.

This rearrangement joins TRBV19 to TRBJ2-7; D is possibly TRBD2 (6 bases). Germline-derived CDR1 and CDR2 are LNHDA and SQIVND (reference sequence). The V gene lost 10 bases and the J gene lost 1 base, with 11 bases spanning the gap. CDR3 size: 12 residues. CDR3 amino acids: CATRDLSYEQYF. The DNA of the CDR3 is TGTGCCACCCGGGACTTGTCCTACGAGCAGTACTTC.

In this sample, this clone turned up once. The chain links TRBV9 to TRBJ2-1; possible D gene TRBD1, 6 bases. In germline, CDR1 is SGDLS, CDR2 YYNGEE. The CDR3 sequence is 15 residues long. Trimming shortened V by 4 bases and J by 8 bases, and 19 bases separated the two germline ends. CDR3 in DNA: TGTGCCAGCAGCAAACGACAGGAACTCCCACATGAGCAGTTCTTC. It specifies CASSKRQELPHEQFF.

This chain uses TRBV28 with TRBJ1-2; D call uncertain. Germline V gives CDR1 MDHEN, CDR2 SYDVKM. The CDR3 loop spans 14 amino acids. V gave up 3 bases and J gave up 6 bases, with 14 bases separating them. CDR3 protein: CASSFNSGRNGYTF. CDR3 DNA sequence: TGTGCCAGCAGTTTTAATTCGGGAAGGAATGGCTACACCTTC.

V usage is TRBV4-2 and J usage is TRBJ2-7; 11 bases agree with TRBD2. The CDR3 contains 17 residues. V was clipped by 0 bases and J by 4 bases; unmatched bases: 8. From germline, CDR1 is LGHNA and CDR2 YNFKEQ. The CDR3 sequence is CASSQEISTSGEYEQYF. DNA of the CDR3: TGTGCCAGCAGCCAAGAGATATCGACTAGCGGGGAGTACGAGCAGTACTTC.

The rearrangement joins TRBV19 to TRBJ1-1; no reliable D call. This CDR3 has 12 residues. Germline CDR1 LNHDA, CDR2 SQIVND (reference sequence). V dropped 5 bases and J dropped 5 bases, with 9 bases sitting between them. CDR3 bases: TGTGCCAGTAGTCCCCACAGAACTGAAGCTTTCTTT. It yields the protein CASSPHRTEAFF.

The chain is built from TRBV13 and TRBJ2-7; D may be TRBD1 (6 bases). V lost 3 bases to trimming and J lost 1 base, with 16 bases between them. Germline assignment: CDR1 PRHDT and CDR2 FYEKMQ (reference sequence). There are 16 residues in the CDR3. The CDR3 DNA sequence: TGTGCCAGCAGCTTTTACCCCCAGGGGTTATCCTACGAGCAGTACTTC. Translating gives CASSFYPQGLSYEQYF.

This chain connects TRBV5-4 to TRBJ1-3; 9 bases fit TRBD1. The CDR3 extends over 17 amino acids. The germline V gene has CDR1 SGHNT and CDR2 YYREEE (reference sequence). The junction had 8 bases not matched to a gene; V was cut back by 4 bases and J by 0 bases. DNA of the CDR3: TGTGCCAGCAGCGTCAGGACAGGGGCCCCCTCTGGAAACACCATATATTTT. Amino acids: CASSVRTGAPSGNTIYF.

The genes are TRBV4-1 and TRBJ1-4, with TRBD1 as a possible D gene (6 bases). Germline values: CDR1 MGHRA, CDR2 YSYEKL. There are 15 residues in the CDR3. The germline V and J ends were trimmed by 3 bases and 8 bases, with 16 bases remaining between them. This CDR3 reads CASSHSTTGNEKLFF. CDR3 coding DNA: TGCGCCAGCAGCCACTCAACTACAGGGAACGAAAAACTGTTTTTT.

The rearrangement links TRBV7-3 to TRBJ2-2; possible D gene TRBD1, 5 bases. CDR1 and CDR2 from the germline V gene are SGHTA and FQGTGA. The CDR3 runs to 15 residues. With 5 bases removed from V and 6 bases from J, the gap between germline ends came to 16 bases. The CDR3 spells CASSPSGIAAGELFF. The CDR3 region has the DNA TGTGCCAGCAGCCCATCAGGGATCGCCGCCGGGGAGCTGTTTTTT.

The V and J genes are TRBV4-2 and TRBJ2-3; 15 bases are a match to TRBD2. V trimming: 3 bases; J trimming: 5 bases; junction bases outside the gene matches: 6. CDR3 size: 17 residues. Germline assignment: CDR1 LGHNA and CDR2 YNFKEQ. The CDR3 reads CASSHGLAGGPKDTQYF. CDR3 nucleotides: TGTGCCAGCAGCCACGGACTAGCGGGAGGGCCTAAAGATACGCAGTATTTT.

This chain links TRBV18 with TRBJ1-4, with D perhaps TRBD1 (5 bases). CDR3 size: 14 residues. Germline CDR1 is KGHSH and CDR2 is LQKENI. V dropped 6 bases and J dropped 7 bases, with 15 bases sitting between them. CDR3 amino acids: CASSPRVRSEKLFF. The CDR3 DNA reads TGTGCCAGCTCCCCCAGGGTACGAAGTGAAAAACTGTTTTTT.

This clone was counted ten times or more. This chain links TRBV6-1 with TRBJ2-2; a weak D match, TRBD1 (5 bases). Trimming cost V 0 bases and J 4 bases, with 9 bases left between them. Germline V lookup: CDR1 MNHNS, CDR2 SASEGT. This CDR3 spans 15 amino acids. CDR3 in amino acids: CASSEAPDSTGELFF. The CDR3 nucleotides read TGTGCCAGCAGTGAAGCCCCCGACAGCACCGGGGAGCTGTTTTTT.

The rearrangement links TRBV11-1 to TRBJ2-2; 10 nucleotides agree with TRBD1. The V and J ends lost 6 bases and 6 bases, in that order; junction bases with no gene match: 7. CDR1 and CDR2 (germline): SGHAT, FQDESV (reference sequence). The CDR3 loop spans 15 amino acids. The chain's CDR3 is CASRPGDRGSGELFF. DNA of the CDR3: TGTGCCAGCAGACCCGGGGACAGGGGATCCGGGGAGCTGTTTTTT.

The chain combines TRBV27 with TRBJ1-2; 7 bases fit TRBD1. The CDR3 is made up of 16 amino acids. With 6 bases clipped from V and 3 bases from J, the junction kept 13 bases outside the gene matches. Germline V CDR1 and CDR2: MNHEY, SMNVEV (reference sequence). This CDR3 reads CASSSLPDREDYGYTF. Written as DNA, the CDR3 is TGTGCCAGCAGCTCCCTACCCGACAGGGAGGACTATGGCTACACCTTC.

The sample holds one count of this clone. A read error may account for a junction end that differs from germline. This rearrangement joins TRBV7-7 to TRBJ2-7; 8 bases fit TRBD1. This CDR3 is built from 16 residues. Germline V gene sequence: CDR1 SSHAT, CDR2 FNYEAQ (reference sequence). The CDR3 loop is CASSLATRQGCHEQYF. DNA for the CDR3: TGTGCTAGCAGCTTAGCCACACGACAGGGGTGCCACGAGCAGTACTTC.

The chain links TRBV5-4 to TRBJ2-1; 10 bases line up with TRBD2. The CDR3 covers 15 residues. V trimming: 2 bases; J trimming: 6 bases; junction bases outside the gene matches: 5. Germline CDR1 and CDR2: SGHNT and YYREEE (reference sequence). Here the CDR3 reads CASSFGLADVNEQFF. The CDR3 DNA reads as TGTGCCAGCAGCTTTGGACTAGCGGATGTCAATGAGCAGTTCTTC.